The T cell receptor (beta chain) described here comes from a study of preoperative IRX-2 immunotherapy in early breast cancer. This clone was seen only once. Treatment specified: preoperative locoregional IRX-2 cytokine immunotherapy. This phase Ib study tested locoregional IRX-2 cytokine immunotherapy given before surgery. Only in-frame clones appear in the TCRdb table, and some are missing; sequencing was by immunoSEQ multiplex PCR. The table records around 39,000 clones, about 95% of them present only once. The sample in question was tumor tissue, obtained after IRX-2 immunotherapy. This sequence originates from a human donor with breast cancer.

CDR3 DNA sequence: TGTGCCAGTAGCCGGGGACATACTGGAAACACCATATATTTT. Amino acid sequence: CASSRGHTGNTIYF. The V and J genes are TRBV19 and TRBJ1-3; D is possibly TRBD1 (6 bases). CDR1 is LNHDA, CDR2 SQIVND, per germline (reference sequence). The CDR3 is made up of 14 amino acids. V was pared by 6 bases and J by 2 bases, with 11 bases between. The whole variable domain, filled in from reference TRBV19 and TRBJ1-3, reads DGGITQSPKYLFRKEGQNVTLSCEQNLNHDAMYWYRQDPGQGLRLIYYSQIVNDFQKGDIAEGYSVSREKKESFPLTVTSAQKNPTAFYLCASSRGHTGNTIYFGEGSWLTVV.